This T cell receptor (beta chain) was identified during a study of cytomegalovirus exposure and HLA in healthy donors (dated by TCRdb to 2015 to 2018). Concerning the study at large: An earlier analysis of some 600 of the donors reported about 280 Gb of sequence data and 95 million to 140 million unique TCR beta sequences obtained from approximately 180 million T cells. A later genetic analysis took genome-wide SNP genotypes for about 55% of the 666 donors and used that subset as a discovery cohort. The number of donors typed differed by locus, with roughly 629-640 for A, B, C, DRB1 and DQB1, more than 500 for DQA1, approximately 580 for DPA1, and some 440 for DPB1. To decide whether each TCR beta V gene segment behaved as functional or pseudogenic, an earlier analysis of some 600 of the donors relied on high-throughput TCR beta sequencing. Besides the first cohort of around 700 subjects, a separate validation cohort made up of roughly 120 different subjects was used. To predict cytomegalovirus infection status, the study brought together high-throughput TCR immunosequencing, statistical association of individual TCRs with disease status, and machine learning. Class I and class II HLA loci were covered by the typing at four-digit resolution. Among about 410 genotyped donors of the cohort, an average of approximately 200,000 unique TCR beta nucleotide sequences was sequenced per donor, of which about 19% were non-productive. In the later analysis, no new phenotypic data were used to find candidate immune exposures; instead, reliance was placed on TCR beta sequences and their occurrence across donors. The study used immunosequencing to profile the T cell repertoires of 670 or so subjects and linked those repertoires to cytomegalovirus serostatus. To study patterns of TCR occurrence, a later analysis re-analyzed previously published TCR beta repertoires from under 750 donors and added high-resolution HLA genotyping. Every discovery cohort repertoire had been produced on one sequencing platform. Several DR-DQ haplotypes were handled as single units for association and clustering because linkage in the cohort was strong. Around 320 gigabases of sequencing data and tens of millions of unique TCR sequences were included in an early release covering 550 to 800 HLA-typed donors. Donor age, sex, ethnicity and CMV serostatus were compiled alongside the repertoire data. The study was designed to test whether signatures of past pathogen exposure could be identified by cataloging public T cell receptors. The genetic ancestry cluster associated with self-reported Caucasian donors included 70% to 85% of the 300 to 400 genotyped donors.

Preparation of the library involved the immunoSEQ multiplex PCR assay. For the multiplex PCR, a mixture combining 60 forward primers for TCR Vbeta segments and 13 reverse primers for TCR Jbeta segments was used. The CDR3 region of rearranged TCR beta genes was amplified from genomic DNA with a multiplex PCR assay. The Illumina HiSeq System was used to sequence the amplified TCR beta libraries as 87-base-pair reads. The study's own analysis went as follows. A later analysis tallied some 79 million unique TCR beta chains across the roughly 610 repertoires, and about 10 million of those chains were shared by two or more donors. To remove PCR and sequencing errors, raw reads were error-corrected and collapsed into unique sequences using a nearest-neighbor algorithm that merged closely related sequences. V, D and J gene segments were assigned by aligning CDR3 sequences to IMGT reference sequences. For a sequence to be retained, a match of at least six nucleotides to both a V gene segment and a J gene segment was required. Rearrangements were called productive when the CDR3 lacked stop codons and stayed in frame with V and J; all others were non-productive. Following IMGT convention, CDR3 was defined as the stretch from the second conserved V-encoded cysteine to the conserved J-encoded phenylalanine. Sequences without an unambiguous match to a single V gene segment were excluded from the earlier analysis of about 640 of the donors. An earlier analysis of a few hundred of the donors called V segments functional above 56.7% productive rearrangements and segregating when the between-donor standard deviation exceeded 5%. A statistical classification framework was developed to diagnose cytomegalovirus status using the catalog of TCR beta chain sequences. V and J gene assignment, in a later analysis, came from comparing TCR nucleotide sequences with IMGT/GENE-DB human TR gene sequences. A later analysis assigned CDR3 sequences and most-parsimonious VDJ recombination scenarios with the TCRdist pipeline. A later analysis defined each TCR beta chain by its CDR3 amino acid sequence plus V-gene family, and excluded reads lacking a unique V-gene family. To address suspected cross-contamination and a sequencing artifact, a later analysis removed approximately 590 highly shared, low-generation-probability nucleotide sequences. A later analysis calculated a clonal expansion index for each public chain from normalized within-repertoire ranks of inferred template counts. In a later analysis, generation probabilities were computed with a VDJ recombination model fitted to out-of-frame rearrangements, and the resulting probabilities were checked against IGoR. In a later analysis, TCR-TCR, TCR-HLA and TCR-CMV co-occurrence was scored with hypergeometric tests, and a repertoire-size bias correction was applied to TCR pairs. False discovery rates were estimated in a later analysis by permuting HLA or CMV assignments 20 times. In a later analysis, co-occurring TCRs were grouped with DBSCAN, and TCRdist sequence similarity was added when clustering was performed within HLA-allele-positive subsets. Co-occurrence clustering excluded repertoires with fewer than 30,000 or more than 120,000 public chains, plus five with anomalous nucleotide sharing. The table comes from immuneACCESS by way of TCRdb, which keeps in-frame sequences with V and J called. Part of the clones is missing from these tables; in studies checked, under half for an unresolved V gene and the rest for unknown reasons. For V, J and clone size, that table is used; D and trimming come from the DNA. The table for this sample records some 130,000 clones. The ten top clones hold roughly 2% of the sample.

In total, roughly 670 healthy bone marrow donors made up the cohort. All cohort members were sampled while nominally healthy, although unrecorded immune exposures were likely present. The donor tested CMV seronegative, placing the donor among the 350 or so seronegative members of the cohort. A peripheral blood sample was collected from each donor, and TCR beta sequencing was performed on peripheral blood mononuclear cells. The Qiagen DNeasy Blood Extraction Kit was used to extract genomic DNA from the blood cell samples. For this clone: The antigen it recognizes is unknown.

Beyond this particular receptor, the publication reports: Because HLA typing was missing for some donors at each locus, association tests included only the typed subset. Three of the identified cytomegalovirus-associated TCR beta chains were confirmed in vitro to be specific for cytomegalovirus antigens. Roughly uniform sequencing depth across donors was assumed in presence/absence analyses, although this assumption may not hold. Most CMV-associated TCR beta chains appeared to be HLA-restricted in a later analysis, and the HLA associations seemed to be driven largely by CMV exposure. The study gave a list of under 200 TCR beta chains associated with cytomegalovirus. The cohort was sequenced for TCR beta chains only, and without alpha or paired-chain data the features that could be detected were limited. A later genetic analysis reported fewer N-insertions in productive TCRs among donors in an Asian-associated ancestry cluster than the roughly 690-donor mean. Because the 87-base-pair reads could not distinguish some IMGT-functional V segments, including TRBV6-2 and TRBV6-3, those segments were excluded. In an earlier analysis of 500 to 650 of the donors, most TCR beta V segments appeared in productive rearrangements about 87% or about 30% of the time, broadly matching IMGT annotations. The authors suggested that the approach could potentially be extended to other disease states and immunological phenotypes. Several of the top co-occurrence clusters appeared to be linked to parvovirus B19, influenza, CMV and Epstein-Barr virus, according to a later analysis. A later analysis found that HLA-associated TCR beta chains were more clonally expanded and had lower generation probabilities than equally common non-associated chains. In a later analysis, TCR association rates were found to vary across HLA loci, with the most associated TCRs seen for DRB1 alleles and the fewest for HLA-C alleles. In a later analysis, over 15,000 TCR beta sequences were associated with specific HLA alleles at a false discovery rate of 0.05. V-gene and J-gene trimming of TCR beta chains was associated with a missense DCLRE1C variant in a later genetic analysis, and the association was replicated in an independent cohort. A further reported finding was that TCR beta sequences accurately predicted the HLA-A and HLA-B alleles for most subjects in the first cohort. Correlated functional status among segregating V segments might be attributable to linkage disequilibrium, but an unknown experimental factor could not be ruled out. Strong co-occurrence of HLA alleles, especially DR and DQ, made assigning TCR associations to individual alleles difficult. A cluster of highly shared sequence variants was judged likely to be a technical artifact of the sequencing pipeline. Most TCR sequences were observed very rarely across donors, whereas some public TCRs were present in many individuals. The only immune exposure information available for the cohort was CMV serostatus. The classifier was reported to diagnose cytomegalovirus status with high specificity and sensitivity in both the original and validation cohorts. Approximately 16 rarely observed V segments, including chromosome 9 orphons, were excluded from the earlier analysis of several hundred of the donors because counts were too low.

From the cysteine up to the phenylalanine, the CDR3 has a length of 15 residues. Only the CDR3 DNA stays, 45 bases, in frame from base 1. Germline trimming: 5 bases from V, 5 bases from J; junction bases outside gene matches: 9. Reading the germline V gene gives CDR1 MNHEY and CDR2 SVGAGI. The receptor was isolated from an older woman in good health and CMV-seronegative. The sample consisted of PBMCs. The receptor chain draws on TRBV6-5 and TRBJ1-5; 7 central bases correspond to TRBD1. The nucleotides read TGTGCCAGCAGTCACAGGGGCGGGCGGGATCAGCCCCAGCATTTT. Its protein product is CASSHRGGRDQPQHF.